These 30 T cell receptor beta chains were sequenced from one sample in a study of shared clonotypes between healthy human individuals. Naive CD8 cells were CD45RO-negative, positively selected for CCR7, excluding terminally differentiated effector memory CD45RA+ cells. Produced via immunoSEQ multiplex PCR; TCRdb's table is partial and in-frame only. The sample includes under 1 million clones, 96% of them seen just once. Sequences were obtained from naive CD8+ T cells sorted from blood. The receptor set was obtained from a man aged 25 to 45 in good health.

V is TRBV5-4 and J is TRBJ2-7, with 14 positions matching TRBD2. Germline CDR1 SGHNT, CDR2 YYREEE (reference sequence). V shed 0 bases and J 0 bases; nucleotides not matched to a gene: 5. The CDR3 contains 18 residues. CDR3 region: CASSLGLAGGKDSYEQYF. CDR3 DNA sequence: TGTGCCAGCAGCTTGGGACTAGCGGGAGGGAAGGACTCCTACGAGCAGTACTTC. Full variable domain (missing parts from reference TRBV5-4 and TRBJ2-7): ETGVTQSPTHLIKTRGQQVTLRCSSQSGHNTVSWYQQALGQGPQFIFQYYREEENGRGNFPPRFSGLQFPNYSSELNVNALELDDSALYLCASSLGLAGGKDSYEQYFGPGTRLTVT.

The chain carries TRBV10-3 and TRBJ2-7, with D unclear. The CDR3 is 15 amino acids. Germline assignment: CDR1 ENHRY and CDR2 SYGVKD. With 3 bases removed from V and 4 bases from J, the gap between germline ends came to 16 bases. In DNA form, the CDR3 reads TGTGCCATCAGTGAAAATCTAATCGGAATATACGAGCAGTACTTC. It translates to CAISENLIGIYEQYF.

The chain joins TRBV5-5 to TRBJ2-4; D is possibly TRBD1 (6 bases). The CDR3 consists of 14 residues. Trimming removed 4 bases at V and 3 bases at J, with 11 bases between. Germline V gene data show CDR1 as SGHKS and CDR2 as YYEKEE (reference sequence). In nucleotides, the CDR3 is TGTGCCAGCAGCATGGGGGCGGGCAAAAACATTCAGTACTTC. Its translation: CASSMGAGKNIQYF.

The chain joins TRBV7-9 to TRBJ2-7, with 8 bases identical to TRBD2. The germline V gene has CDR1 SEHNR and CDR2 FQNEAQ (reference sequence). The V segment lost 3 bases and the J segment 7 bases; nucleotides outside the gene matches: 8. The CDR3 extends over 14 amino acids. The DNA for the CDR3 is TGTGCCAGCAGCTTCACGGGAGGGCCGGGGGAGCAGTACTTC. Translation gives CASSFTGGPGEQYF.

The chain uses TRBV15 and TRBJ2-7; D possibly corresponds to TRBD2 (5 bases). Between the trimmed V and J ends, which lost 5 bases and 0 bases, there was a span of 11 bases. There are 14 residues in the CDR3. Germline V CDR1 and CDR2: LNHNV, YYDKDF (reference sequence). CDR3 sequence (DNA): TGTGCCACCAGCGGAGCACGGGGCTCCTACGAGCAGTACTTC. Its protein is CATSGARGSYEQYF.

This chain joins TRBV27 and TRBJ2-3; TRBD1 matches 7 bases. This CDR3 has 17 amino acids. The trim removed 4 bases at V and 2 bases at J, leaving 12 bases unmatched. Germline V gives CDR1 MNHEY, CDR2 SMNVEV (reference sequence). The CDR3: CASSYLKTGQITDTQYF. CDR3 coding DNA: TGTGCCAGCAGTTATCTCAAGACAGGGCAGATCACAGATACGCAGTATTTT.

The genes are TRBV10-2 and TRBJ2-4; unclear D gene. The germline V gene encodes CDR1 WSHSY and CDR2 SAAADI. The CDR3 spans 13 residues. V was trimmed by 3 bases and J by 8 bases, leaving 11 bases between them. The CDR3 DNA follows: TGCGCCAGCAGTGACCAAGGACCAGACATTCAGTACTTC. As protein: CASSDQGPDIQYF.

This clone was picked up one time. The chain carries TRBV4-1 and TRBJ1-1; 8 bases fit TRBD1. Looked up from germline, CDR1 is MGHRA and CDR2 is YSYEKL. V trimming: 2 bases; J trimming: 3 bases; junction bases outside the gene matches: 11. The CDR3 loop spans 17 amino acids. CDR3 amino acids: CASSQRAQGAMDTEAFF. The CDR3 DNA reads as TGCGCCAGCAGCCAAAGGGCCCAGGGGGCTATGGACACTGAAGCTTTCTTT.

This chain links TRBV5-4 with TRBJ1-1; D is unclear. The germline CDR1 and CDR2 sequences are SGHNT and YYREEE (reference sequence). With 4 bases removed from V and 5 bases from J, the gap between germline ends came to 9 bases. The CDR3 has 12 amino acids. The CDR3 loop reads CASSIGRTEAFF. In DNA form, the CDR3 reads TGTGCCAGCAGCATCGGACGGACTGAAGCTTTCTTT.

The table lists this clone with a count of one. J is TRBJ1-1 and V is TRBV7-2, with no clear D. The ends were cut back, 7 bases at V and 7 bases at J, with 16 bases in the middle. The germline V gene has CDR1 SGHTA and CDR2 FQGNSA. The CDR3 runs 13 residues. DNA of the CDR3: TGTGCCAGCACCCTTAGTGTGGGGTATGAAGCTTTCTTT. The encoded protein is CASTLSVGYEAFF.

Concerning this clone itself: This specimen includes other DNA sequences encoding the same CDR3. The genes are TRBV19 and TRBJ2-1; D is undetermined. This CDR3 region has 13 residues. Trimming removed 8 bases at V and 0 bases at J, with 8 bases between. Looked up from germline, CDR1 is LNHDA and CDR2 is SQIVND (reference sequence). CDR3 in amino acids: CASGPSSYNEQFF. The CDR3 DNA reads TGTGCCAGTGGACCGAGCTCCTACAATGAGCAGTTCTTC.

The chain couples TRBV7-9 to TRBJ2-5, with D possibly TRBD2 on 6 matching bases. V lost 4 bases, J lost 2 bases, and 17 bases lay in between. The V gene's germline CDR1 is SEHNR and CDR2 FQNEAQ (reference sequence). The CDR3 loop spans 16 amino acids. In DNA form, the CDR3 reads TGTGCCAGCAGCTCCGATAGGTGGGGGGTACAAGAGACCCAGTACTTC. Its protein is CASSSDRWGVQETQYF.

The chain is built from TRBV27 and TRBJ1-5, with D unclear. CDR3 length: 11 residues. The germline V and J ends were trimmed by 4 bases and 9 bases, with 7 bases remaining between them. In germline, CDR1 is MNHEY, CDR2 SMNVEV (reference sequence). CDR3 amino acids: CASSCEWPQHF. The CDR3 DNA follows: TGTGCCAGCAGTTGCGAGTGGCCCCAGCATTTT.

The CDR3 DNA sequence: TGTGCCAGCTCACCACGTGTTTCTAGCGGGAGTTACGAGCAGTACTTC. Translation: CASSPRVSSGSYEQYF. The rearrangement links TRBV18 to TRBJ2-7; 10 nucleotides align to TRBD2. Germline CDR1 is KGHSH and CDR2 is LQKENI. The CDR3 sequence is 16 residues long. Losses at the gene ends were 1 base for V and 4 bases for J; bases not matched to a gene: 7.

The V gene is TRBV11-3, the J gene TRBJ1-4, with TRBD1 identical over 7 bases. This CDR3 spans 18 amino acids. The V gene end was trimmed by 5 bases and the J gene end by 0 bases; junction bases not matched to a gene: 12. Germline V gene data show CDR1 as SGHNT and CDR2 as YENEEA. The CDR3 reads CASSRWTGHHSTNEKLFF. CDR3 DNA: TGTGCCAGCAGCCGATGGACAGGACACCATTCAACTAATGAAAAACTGTTTTTT. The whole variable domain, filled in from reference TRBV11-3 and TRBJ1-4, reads EAGVVQSPRYKIIEKKQPVAFWCNPISGHNTLYWYLQNLGQGPELLIRYENEEAVDDSQLPKDRFSAERLKGVDSTLKIQPAELGDSAVYLCASSRWTGHHSTNEKLFFGSGTQLSVL.

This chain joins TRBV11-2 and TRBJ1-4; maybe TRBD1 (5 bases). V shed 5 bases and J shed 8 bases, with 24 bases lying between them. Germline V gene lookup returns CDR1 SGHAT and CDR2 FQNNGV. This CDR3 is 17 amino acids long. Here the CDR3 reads CASSRRSGSRIGEKLFF. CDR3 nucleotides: TGTGCCAGCAGCCGGAGGTCAGGGTCTCGAATCGGGGAAAAACTGTTTTTT.

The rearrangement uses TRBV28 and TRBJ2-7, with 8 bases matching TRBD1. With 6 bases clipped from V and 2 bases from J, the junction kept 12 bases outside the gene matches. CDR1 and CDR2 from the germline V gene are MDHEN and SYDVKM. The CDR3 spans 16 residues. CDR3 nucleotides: TGTGCCAGCAGCCTAGACCCGGGACAGGCAGCCTACGAGCAGTACTTC. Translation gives CASSLDPGQAAYEQYF.

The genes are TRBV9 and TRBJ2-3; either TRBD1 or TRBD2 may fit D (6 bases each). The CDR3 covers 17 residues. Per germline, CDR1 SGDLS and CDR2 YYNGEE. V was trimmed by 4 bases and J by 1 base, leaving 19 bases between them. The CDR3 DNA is TGTGCCAGCAGCCTTCAGACAGGTTGGGGGGGCACAGATACGCAGTATTTT. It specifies CASSLQTGWGGTDTQYF. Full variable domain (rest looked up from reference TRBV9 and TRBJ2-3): DSGVTQTPKHLITATGQRVTLRCSPRSGDLSVYWYQQSLDQGLQFLIQYYNGEERAKGNILERFSAQQFPDLHSELNLSSLELGDSALYFCASSLQTGWGGTDTQYFGPGTRLTVL.

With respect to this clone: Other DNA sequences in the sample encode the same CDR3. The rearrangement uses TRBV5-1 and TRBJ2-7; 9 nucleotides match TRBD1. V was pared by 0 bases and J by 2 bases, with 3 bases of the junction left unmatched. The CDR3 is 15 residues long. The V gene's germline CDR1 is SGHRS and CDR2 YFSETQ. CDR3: CASSLGQGVPYEQYF. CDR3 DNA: TGCGCCAGCAGCTTGGGACAGGGGGTCCCCTACGAGCAGTACTTC. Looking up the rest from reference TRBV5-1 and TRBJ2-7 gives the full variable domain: KAGVTQTPRYLIKTRGQQVTLSCSPISGHRSVSWYQQTPGQGLQFLFEYFSETQRNKGNFPGRFSGRQFSNSRSEMNVSTLELGDSALYLCASSLGQGVPYEQYFGPGTRLTVT.

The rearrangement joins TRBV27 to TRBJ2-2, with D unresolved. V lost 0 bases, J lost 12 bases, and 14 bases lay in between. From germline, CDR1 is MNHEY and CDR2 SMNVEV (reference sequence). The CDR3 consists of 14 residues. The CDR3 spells CASSLSRSNTQLFF. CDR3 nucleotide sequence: TGTGCCAGCAGTTTATCGCGAAGTAATACCCAGCTGTTTTTT.

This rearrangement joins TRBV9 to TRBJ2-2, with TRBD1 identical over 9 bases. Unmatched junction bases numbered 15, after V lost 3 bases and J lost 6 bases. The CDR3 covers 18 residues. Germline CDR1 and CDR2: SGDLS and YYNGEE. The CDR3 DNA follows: TGTGCCAGCAGCGAAACGGGACAGGGACACGGAAAGGCCGGGGAGCTGTTTTTT. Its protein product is CASSETGQGHGKAGELFF.

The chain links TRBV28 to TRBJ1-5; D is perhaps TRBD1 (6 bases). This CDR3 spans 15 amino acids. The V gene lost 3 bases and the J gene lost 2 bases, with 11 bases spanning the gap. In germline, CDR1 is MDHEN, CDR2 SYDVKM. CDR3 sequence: CASSFSGVGNQPQHF. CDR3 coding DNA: TGTGCCAGCAGTTTCTCAGGGGTAGGCAATCAGCCCCAGCATTTT.

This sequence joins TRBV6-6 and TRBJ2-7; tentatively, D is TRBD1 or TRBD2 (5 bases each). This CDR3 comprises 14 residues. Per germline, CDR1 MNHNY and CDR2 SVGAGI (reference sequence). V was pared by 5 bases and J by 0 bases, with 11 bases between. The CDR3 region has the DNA TGTGCCAGCAGTACCCGGGACGCCTCCTACGAGCAGTACTTC. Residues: CASSTRDASYEQYF.

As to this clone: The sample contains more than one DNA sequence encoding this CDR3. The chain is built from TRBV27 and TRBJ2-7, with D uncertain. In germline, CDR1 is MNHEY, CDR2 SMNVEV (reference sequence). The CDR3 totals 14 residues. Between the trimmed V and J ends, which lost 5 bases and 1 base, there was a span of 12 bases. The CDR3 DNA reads TGTGCCAGCAGTCCCGGGCTCCGATCCTACGAGCAGTACTTC. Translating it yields CASSPGLRSYEQYF.

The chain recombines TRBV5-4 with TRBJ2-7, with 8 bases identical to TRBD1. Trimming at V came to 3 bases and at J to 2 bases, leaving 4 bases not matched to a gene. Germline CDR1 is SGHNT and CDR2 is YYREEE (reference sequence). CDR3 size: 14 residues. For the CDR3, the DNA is TGTGCCAGCAGCTCCGGGACAGGAGCCTACGAGCAGTACTTC. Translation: CASSSGTGAYEQYF.

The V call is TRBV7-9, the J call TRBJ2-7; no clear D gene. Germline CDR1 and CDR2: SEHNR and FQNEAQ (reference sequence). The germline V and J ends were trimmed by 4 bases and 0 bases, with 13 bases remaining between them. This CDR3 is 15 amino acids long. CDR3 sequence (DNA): TGTGCCAGCAGCTCAGAGCCGGGCGCCTCCTACGAGCAGTACTTC. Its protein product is CASSSEPGASYEQYF. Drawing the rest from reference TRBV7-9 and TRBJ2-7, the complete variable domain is DTGVSQNPRHKITKRGQNVTFRCDPISEHNRLYWYRQTLGQGPEFLTYFQNEAQLEKSRLLSDRFSAERPKGSFSTLEIQRTEQGDSAMYLCASSSEPGASYEQYFGPGTRLTVT.

CDR3 in amino acids: CASSPPGLHSYEQYF. The CDR3, as DNA: TGTGCCAGCAGTCCCCCCGGGCTTCACTCCTACGAGCAGTACTTC. The rearrangement uses TRBV28 and TRBJ2-7; D gene ambiguous. The CDR3 contains 15 residues. V shed 5 bases and J shed 0 bases, with 14 bases lying between them. CDR1 is MDHEN, CDR2 SYDVKM, per germline.

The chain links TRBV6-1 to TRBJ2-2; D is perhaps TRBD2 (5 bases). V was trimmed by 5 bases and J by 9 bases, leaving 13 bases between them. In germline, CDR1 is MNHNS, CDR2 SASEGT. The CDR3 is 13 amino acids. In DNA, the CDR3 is TGTGCCAGCAGTTTGGAGGAGATCAGGGAGCTGTTTTTT. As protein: CASSLEEIRELFF.

CDR3 loop: CASSSSWEEQPQHF. The CDR3 DNA sequence: TGTGCCAGCAGCTCGTCGTGGGAGGAGCAGCCCCAGCATTTT. The rearrangement uses TRBV7-2 and TRBJ1-5; D is ambiguous. V was pared by 4 bases and J by 7 bases, with 14 bases between. In germline, CDR1 is SGHTA, CDR2 FQGNSA. The CDR3 sequence is 14 residues long.

The CDR3 loop is CASSDGVEKLFF. DNA for the CDR3: TGTGCCAGCAGTGATGGGGTGGAAAAACTGTTTTTT. The chain uses TRBV2 and TRBJ1-4; D is ambiguous. From germline, CDR1 is SNHLY and CDR2 FYNNEI. CDR3 length equals 12 residues. The germline V and J ends were trimmed by 3 bases and 8 bases, with 7 bases remaining between them.